These 3 T cell receptor beta chains originate from one sample sequenced in a study of shared clonotypes between healthy human individuals. Some clones are missing from TCRdb's copy, which holds only in-frame ones; the method was immunoSEQ multiplex PCR. The table includes about 700,000 clones, under 80% detected once. What was sequenced was memory CD4+ T cells sorted from blood. Subset in this sample: CD45RA-negative fraction. These receptors were obtained from a woman aged 25 to 39 in good health.

The chain employs TRBV6-5 and TRBJ2-2; no clear D. The V gene's germline CDR1 is MNHEY and CDR2 SVGAGI. V was trimmed by 5 bases and J by 6 bases, leaving 10 bases between them. The CDR3 consists of 13 residues. This chain's CDR3 is CASSATESGELFF. In DNA form, the CDR3 reads TGTGCCAGCAGTGCAACAGAATCCGGGGAGCTGTTTTTT.

This chain connects TRBV18 to TRBJ2-7; TRBD2 matches 8 bases. The CDR3 loop spans 13 amino acids. The V and J ends lost 3 bases and 8 bases, in that order; junction bases with no gene match: 6. Germline CDR1 reads KGHSH; CDR2 reads LQKENI. The DNA of the CDR3 is TGTGCCAGCTCACCGGGACTAGGGCACCAGCAGTACTTC. Its translation: CASSPGLGHQQYF.

CDR3 amino acids: CASSFSRGANSPLHF. As DNA, the CDR3 is TGCGCCAGCAGCTTCTCCCGGGGAGCCAATTCACCCCTCCACTTT. This chain joins TRBV5-1 and TRBJ1-6; no clear D gene. The CDR3 spans 15 residues. V was cut by 2 bases and J by 7 bases, with 13 bases left in between. Per germline, CDR1 SGHRS and CDR2 YFSETQ. Based on the CDR3 plus reference TRBV5-1 and TRBJ1-6, the full variable domain is KAGVTQTPRYLIKTRGQQVTLSCSPISGHRSVSWYQQTPGQGLQFLFEYFSETQRNKGNFPGRFSGRQFSNSRSEMNVSTLELGDSALYLCASSFSRGANSPLHFGNGTRLTVT.